Listed here are 18 T cell receptor beta chains from one sample, sequenced in a study of T-cell reconstitution after alpha-beta-depleted transplantation in children. Unique molecular identifiers were used to barcode this TCRbeta library. MiXCR was run by TCRdb on the PCR reads, yielding one entry per CDR3 protein. The table lists approximately 430,000 distinct CDR3 sequences, about 17% of them singletons, with 25% to 35% in the top ten. Sequencing used PBMCs, mostly from graft donor cells, obtained 360 days after TCRalphabeta/CD19-depleted stem cell transplant. These receptors all stem from a boy in the first two years of life who had a stem cell transplant for Wiskott-Aldrich syndrome, so the T cells may come from the graft donor.

In its sample, this clonotype was seen a few times. This chain uses TRBV4-2 with TRBJ2-5, with 9 bases fitting TRBD2. The V segment lost 0 bases and the J segment 4 bases; nucleotides outside the gene matches: 6. The CDR3 is made up of 16 amino acids. Germline lookup yields CDR1 LGHNA and CDR2 YNFKEQ. The CDR3 loop reads CASSQDGSGGGETQYF. In DNA, the CDR3 is TGTGCCAGCAGCCAAGATGGTAGCGGGGGAGGAGAGACCCAGTACTTC.

This clonotype appeared many times. V gene TRBV12-3 or TRBV12-4 combines with J gene TRBJ2-1; D remains ambiguous. V lost 3 bases and J lost 5, with 8 bases in between. The CDR3 totals 13 residues. The CDR3 DNA reads TGTGCCAGCAGTTTTTACGTTAACAATGAGCAGTTCTTC. As protein: CASSFYVNNEQFF.

This clonotype was counted only a few times. The chain couples TRBV6-2 or TRBV6-3 to TRBJ2-7; 14 bases agree with TRBD2. This CDR3 region has 19 residues. Per germline, CDR1 MNHEY and CDR2 SVGEGT. V was clipped by 6 bases and J by 2 bases; unmatched bases: 15. Written as DNA, the CDR3 is TGTGCCAGCAGCCTGTACATGACTAGCGGGAGGGATAACCCCTACGAGCAGTACTTC. This sequence encodes CASSLYMTSGRDNPYEQYF.

This chain connects TRBV20-1 to TRBJ2-2, with 8 bases fitting TRBD1. V lost 1 base to trimming and J lost 4 bases; unmatched junction nucleotides: 11. The CDR3 consists of 17 residues. Germline V gene lookup returns CDR1 DFQATT and CDR2 SNEGSKA (reference sequence). CDR3 DNA sequence: TGCAGTGCTAGAGGAATCTTTGACAGGGGAGTCACCGGGGAGCTGTTTTTT. This gives the protein CSARGIFDRGVTGELFF.

This chain joins TRBV4-1 and TRBJ2-1; 9 nucleotides agree with TRBD2. From germline, CDR1 is MGHRA and CDR2 YSYEKL. The CDR3 extends over 15 amino acids. The V and J ends lost 2 bases and 7 bases, in that order; junction bases with no gene match: 6. The CDR3 DNA is TGCGCCAGCAGCCAATTGGGACTAGCAGGGAATGAGCAGTTCTTC. It is translated as CASSQLGLAGNEQFF.

The rearrangement links TRBV3-1 to TRBJ1-2; D is uncertain. V lost 2 bases, J lost 2 bases, and 12 bases lay in between. Germline V gene lookup returns CDR1 LGHDT and CDR2 YNNKEL (reference sequence). CDR3 length: 15 amino acids. The CDR3 reads CASSQLSVTNYGYTF. In nucleotides, the CDR3 is TGTGCCAGCAGCCAATTGTCCGTTACCAACTATGGCTACACCTTC.

This rearrangement joins TRBV11-2 to TRBJ2-7; D is perhaps TRBD2 (7 bases). CDR3 length equals 17 residues. From germline, CDR1 is SGHAT and CDR2 FQNNGV. Trimming pared 1 base from V and 2 bases from J, leaving 18 bases between. The CDR3 loop is CASSLGGGRGATYEQYF. DNA of the CDR3: TGTGCCAGCAGCTTAGGCGGGGGCAGAGGGGCGACCTACGAGCAGTACTTC.

The V gene is TRBV5-1, the J gene TRBJ2-7, with D tentatively TRBD1 or TRBD2 (6 bases each). Germline assignment: CDR1 SGHRS and CDR2 YFSETQ. The CDR3 sequence is 21 residues long. The V end was cut by 0 bases, the J end by 0 bases, with 28 bases between. The chain's CDR3 is CASSLDRLGGSTFLSSYEQYF. The CDR3 region has the DNA TGCGCCAGCAGCTTGGACCGTTTAGGGGGGTCGACTTTCCTTAGCTCCTACGAGCAGTACTTC.

The J gene is TRBJ2-2, the V gene TRBV4-3; unclear D gene. V was shortened by 5 bases and J by 6 bases, with 13 bases between the two germline ends. Germline V lookup: CDR1 LGHNA, CDR2 YSLEER. There are 14 residues in the CDR3. The CDR3 DNA reads TGCGCCAGCAGCTTGGGCCAAGTATCCGGGGAGCTGTTTTTT. As protein: CASSLGQVSGELFF.

The chain recombines TRBV7-9 with TRBJ1-2; D is unclear. The CDR3 length is 15 residues. CDR1 is SEHNR and CDR2 is FQNEAQ in the germline V gene (reference sequence). V was cut by 1 base and J by 8 bases, with 17 bases left in between. The CDR3 nucleotides are TGTGCCAGCAGCTTAGAAGGGAGGCCTGGGAGCGGCTACACCTTC. Its protein product is CASSLEGRPGSGYTF.

The chain couples TRBV28 to TRBJ2-7, with 8 bases fitting TRBD1. The germline V gene encodes CDR1 MDHEN and CDR2 SYDVKM. This CDR3 comprises 13 residues. The V segment lost 5 bases and the J segment 4 bases; nucleotides outside the gene matches: 4. The CDR3 DNA is TGTGCCAGCAGTCCCCGGGACAGGTACGAGCAGTACTTC. It codes for CASSPRDRYEQYF.

This clonotype appeared many times. This chain joins TRBV12-3 or TRBV12-4 and TRBJ2-7, with D possibly TRBD1 on 5 matching bases. With 4 bases removed from V and 2 bases from J, the gap between germline ends came to 15 bases. The CDR3 is 15 amino acids. CDR3 sequence (DNA): TGTGCCAGCAGTTCAATTAGGGGCCTCACCTACGAGCAGTACTTC. This codes for CASSSIRGLTYEQYF.

The rearrangement uses TRBV5-1 and TRBJ2-7; 7 bases map to TRBD2. V lost 0 bases, J lost 6 bases, and 3 bases stayed unmatched. CDR3 size: 13 residues. CDR1 and CDR2 from the germline V gene are SGHRS and YFSETQ. The CDR3 DNA reads as TGCGCCAGCAGCTTGGTTTCGGGAGGCGAGCAGTACTTC. Translating gives CASSLVSGGEQYF.

This clonotype appeared a few times. CDR3 DNA: TGTGCCACCAGCAGAGACCTCTCGTGGGGGGGATTCCAAGAGACCCAGTACTTC. Translating it yields CATSRDLSWGGFQETQYF. The chain employs TRBV15 and TRBJ2-5, with 7 bases matching TRBD2. The CDR3 is made up of 18 amino acids. Germline V lookup: CDR1 LNHNV, CDR2 YYDKDF (reference sequence). Trimming removed 0 bases from V and 1 base from J; junction bases left unmatched: 11.

The gene calls are TRBV19 and TRBJ2-2; 8 bases map to TRBD2. V lost 4 bases, J lost 4 bases, and 8 bases stayed unmatched. The CDR3 covers 16 residues. Germline-derived CDR1 and CDR2 are LNHDA and SQIVND (reference sequence). The CDR3 nucleotides are TGTGCCAGTAGTAGTATCAGCGGGAGAGGCACCGGGGAGCTGTTTTTT. Translated: CASSSISGRGTGELFF.

This clonotype was seen a handful of times. V and J are TRBV5-1 and TRBJ2-3, with 9 positions matching TRBD2. The trim removed 5 bases at V and 2 bases at J, leaving 6 bases unmatched. The CDR3 spans 15 residues. Germline values: CDR1 SGHRS, CDR2 YFSETQ. CDR3 DNA: TGCGCCAGCAGAAGGGGACTAGCCTCCACAGATACGCAGTATTTT. As protein: CASRRGLASTDTQYF.

The J gene is TRBJ2-7, the V gene TRBV4-1; maybe TRBD1 (6 bases). Trimming pared 1 base from V and 3 bases from J, leaving 13 bases between. Germline V gene data show CDR1 as MGHRA and CDR2 as YSYEKL. The length of the CDR3 is 15 residues. Here the CDR3 DNA reads TGCGCCAGCAGCCAAGGACAGGTTTGGAACTACGAGCAGTACTTC. Its translation is CASSQGQVWNYEQYF.

This chain links TRBV6-6 with TRBJ2-2, with TRBD2 matching over 7 bases. The CDR3 length is 13 residues. The J segment lost 6 bases and the V segment lost 2 bases, leaving 0 bases of the junction unmatched. Looked up from germline, CDR1 is MNHNY and CDR2 is SVGAGI (reference sequence). CDR3 DNA: TGTGCCAGCAGTTACGGGGGGGCCGGGGAGCTGTTTTTT. This translates into CASSYGGAGELFF.